Presented here are 15 T cell receptor beta chains from one specimen sequenced in a study of T-cell memory formation after mild COVID-19. TCRdb re-analysed the 5' RACE reads in MiXCR, keeping a single row per CDR3 protein. The repertoire consists of under 50,000 distinct CDR3 sequences, with 25% to 30% occurring once and the leading ten covering roughly two fifths. The source material was PBMCs or a T cell subset sorted from them (not recorded which). Receptors were obtained from a man aged 18 to 30 who had mild COVID-19 (a few samples of this study predate the infection). Cell type and time point are not known.

CDR3 loop: CASSSGTGSYEQYF. CDR3 nucleotides: TGTGCCAGCAGCTCCGGGACAGGTTCCTACGAGCAGTACTTC. The chain couples TRBV7-6 to TRBJ2-7; the match to TRBD1 covers 8 bases. CDR1 and CDR2 from the germline V gene are SGHVS and FNYEAQ. After removal of 4 bases from V and 1 base from J, the junction contained 3 bases not matched to a gene. The CDR3 is 14 residues long. Combining the CDR3 with reference TRBV7-6 and TRBJ2-7 gives the whole variable domain GAGVSQSPRYKVTKRGQDVALRCDPISGHVSLYWYRQALGQGPEFLTYFNYEAQQDKSGLPNDRFSAERPEGSISTLTIQRTEQRDSAMYRCASSSGTGSYEQYFGPGTRLTVT.

This clonotype occurred a few times. The V call is TRBV6-2 or TRBV6-3, the J call TRBJ2-7, with TRBD2 as a possible D gene (6 bases). Germline CDR1 and CDR2: MNHEY and SVGEGT. The CDR3 has 13 amino acids. Trimming cost V 2 bases and J 3 bases, with 8 bases left between them. CDR3 coding DNA: TGTGCCAGCAGTTACGGAGGGAACTACGAGCAGTACGTC. Translation: CASSYGGNYEQYV.

The chain combines TRBV7-3 with TRBJ2-5; TRBD1 aligns across 10 bases. The CDR3 is 15 amino acids. The germline V gene encodes CDR1 SGHTA and CDR2 FQGTGA. V shed 3 bases and J 4 bases; nucleotides not matched to a gene: 5. DNA for the CDR3: TGTGCCAGCAGCTTGACAGGGGGCGCGTCAGAGACCCAGTACTTC. Amino acid sequence: CASSLTGGASETQYF.

V is TRBV7-6 and J is TRBJ1-3; D remains unclear. Between the trimmed V and J ends, which lost 5 bases and 4 bases, there was a span of 12 bases. Germline loops: CDR1 SGHVS, CDR2 FNYEAQ. This CDR3 region has 14 residues. In DNA form, the CDR3 reads TGTGCCAGCAGCCCGCCGGGAGCAGGAAACACCATATATTTT. The encoded protein is CASSPPGAGNTIYF.

The chain uses TRBV6-5 and TRBJ2-2; 8 bases agree with TRBD2. This CDR3 has 16 residues. V shed 2 bases, J shed 4 bases, and the junction held 6 bases outside the gene matches. Per germline, CDR1 MNHEY and CDR2 SVGAGI. CDR3 loop: CASSYGLAGPTGELFF. CDR3 coding DNA: TGTGCCAGCAGTTACGGGTTAGCGGGGCCCACCGGGGAGCTGTTTTTT.

The rearrangement uses TRBV7-9 and TRBJ1-1; the D is unclear. The length of the CDR3 is 15 residues. The V and J ends lost 5 bases and 3 bases respectively, with 16 bases between them. Per germline, CDR1 SEHNR and CDR2 FQNEAQ (reference sequence). The CDR3 nucleotides read TGTGCCAGCAGCCCGCCCGGTATCGGGGACACTGAAGCTTTCTTT. This sequence encodes CASSPPGIGDTEAFF.

CDR3 residues: CASSEDRNEQYF. CDR3 DNA sequence: TGTGCCAGCAGTGAGGACAGGAACGAGCAGTACTTC. This rearrangement joins TRBV2 to TRBJ2-7; 7 nucleotides align to TRBD1. CDR3 size: 12 residues. Per the germline V gene, CDR1 is SNHLY and CDR2 is FYNNEI. V was pared by 3 bases and J by 5 bases, with 1 base of the junction left unmatched.

The V call is TRBV6-2 or TRBV6-3, the J call TRBJ2-1; the D is unclear. The CDR3 has 16 residues. Germline CDR1 reads MNHEY; CDR2 reads SVGEGT. The V end was cut by 0 bases, the J end by 4 bases, with 13 bases between. This chain's CDR3 is CASSYSTIRQYNEQFF. The CDR3 DNA sequence: TGTGCCAGCAGTTACTCGACCATCCGTCAATACAATGAGCAGTTCTTC.

The V call is TRBV27, the J call TRBJ2-3; possible D gene TRBD1, 6 bases. Germline assignment: CDR1 MNHEY and CDR2 SMNVEV (reference sequence). V lost 2 bases and J lost 5, with 11 bases in between. This CDR3 contains 14 residues. The CDR3: CASSLLVQGDTQYF. CDR3 sequence (DNA): TGTGCCAGCAGTTTACTAGTACAGGGAGATACGCAGTATTTT.

This clonotype was seen a handful of times. This sequence joins TRBV20-1 and TRBJ2-2; 7 nucleotides align to TRBD1. Germline loops: CDR1 DFQATT, CDR2 SNEGSKA (reference sequence). V lost 3 bases and J lost 4; bases outside the gene matches: 5. The length of the CDR3 is 14 residues. The CDR3 spells CSARGQLITGELFF. CDR3 DNA: TGCAGTGCTAGGGGACAGTTAATCACCGGGGAGCTGTTTTTT.

This clonotype was found a few times. The V gene is TRBV29-1, the J gene TRBJ2-5, with no clear D. The CDR3 is 13 residues long. Germline V gene data show CDR1 as SQVTM and CDR2 as ANQGSEA. The ends were cut back, 7 bases at V and 1 base at J, with 13 bases in the middle. This chain's CDR3 is CSAPFGLQETQYF. Written as DNA, the CDR3 is TGCAGCGCCCCTTTTGGCCTCCAAGAGACCCAGTACTTC.

This clonotype was counted only a few times. The V call is TRBV7-9, the J call TRBJ2-7; D possibly corresponds to TRBD1 (6 bases). The germline V gene encodes CDR1 SEHNR and CDR2 FQNEAQ (reference sequence). CDR3 length: 13 amino acids. V was pared by 6 bases and J by 1 base, with 10 bases between. This CDR3 is CASSRQVSYEQYF. In DNA form, the CDR3 reads TGTGCCAGCAGTCGACAGGTTTCCTACGAGCAGTACTTC.

CDR3 sequence reads: CASSVDGMDPGYTF. CDR3 nucleotides: TGTGCCAGCAGTGTAGACGGAATGGACCCTGGCTACACCTTC. This chain links TRBV6-5 with TRBJ1-2; D is undetermined. From germline, CDR1 is MNHEY and CDR2 SVGAGI. The CDR3 loop spans 14 amino acids. Trimming pared 5 bases from V and 7 bases from J, leaving 17 bases between.

This chain connects TRBV12-3 or TRBV12-4 to TRBJ2-3; D is possibly TRBD1 (6 bases). This CDR3 spans 14 amino acids. Trimming stripped 7 bases from V and 0 bases from J, with 11 bases between. The DNA of the CDR3 is TGTGCCAGCAACCCCAGGGGTAGCACAGATACGCAGTATTTT. As protein: CASNPRGSTDTQYF.

This clonotype was seen only a few times. The chain employs TRBV15 and TRBJ2-2; D uncertain. Per the germline V gene, CDR1 is LNHNV and CDR2 is YYDKDF (reference sequence). This CDR3 spans 14 amino acids. Trimming took off 2 bases at V and 6 bases at J, with 10 bases between the two ends. The CDR3 is CATSRTTIAGELFF. CDR3 in DNA: TGTGCCACCAGCAGAACGACCATTGCCGGGGAGCTGTTTTTT.